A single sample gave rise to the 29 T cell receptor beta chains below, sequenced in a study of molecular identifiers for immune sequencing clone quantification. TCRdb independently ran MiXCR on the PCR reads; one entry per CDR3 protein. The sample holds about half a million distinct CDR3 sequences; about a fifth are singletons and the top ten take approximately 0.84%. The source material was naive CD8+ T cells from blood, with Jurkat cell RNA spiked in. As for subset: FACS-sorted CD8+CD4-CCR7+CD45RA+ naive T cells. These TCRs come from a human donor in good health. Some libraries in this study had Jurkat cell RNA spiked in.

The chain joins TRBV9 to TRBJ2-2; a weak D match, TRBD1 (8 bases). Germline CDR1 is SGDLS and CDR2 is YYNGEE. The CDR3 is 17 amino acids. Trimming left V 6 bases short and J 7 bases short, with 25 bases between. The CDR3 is CASTGGQVSGGDGELFF. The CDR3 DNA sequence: TGTGCCAGCACGGGGGGACAGGTATCGGGCGGGGACGGGGAGCTGTTTTTT.

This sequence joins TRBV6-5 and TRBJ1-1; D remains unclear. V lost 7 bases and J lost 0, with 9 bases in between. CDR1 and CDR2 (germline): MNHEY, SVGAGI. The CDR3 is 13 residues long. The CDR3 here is CASTLSLNTEAFF. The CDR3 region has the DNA TGTGCCAGCACCCTCTCCCTGAACACTGAAGCTTTCTTT.

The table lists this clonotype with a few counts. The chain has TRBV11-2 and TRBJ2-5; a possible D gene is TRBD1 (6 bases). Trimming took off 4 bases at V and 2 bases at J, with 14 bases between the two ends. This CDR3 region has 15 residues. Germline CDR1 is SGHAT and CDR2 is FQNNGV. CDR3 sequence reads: CASSSGRDIQETQYF. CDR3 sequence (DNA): TGTGCCAGCAGCTCGGGCCGGGACATACAAGAGACCCAGTACTTC.

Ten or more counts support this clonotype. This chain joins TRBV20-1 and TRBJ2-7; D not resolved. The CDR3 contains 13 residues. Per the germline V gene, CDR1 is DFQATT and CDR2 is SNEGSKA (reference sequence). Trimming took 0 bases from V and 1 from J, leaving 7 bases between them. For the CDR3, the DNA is TGCAGTGCTAGAGAAATGGGTTCCTACGAGCAGTACTTC. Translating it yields CSAREMGSYEQYF.

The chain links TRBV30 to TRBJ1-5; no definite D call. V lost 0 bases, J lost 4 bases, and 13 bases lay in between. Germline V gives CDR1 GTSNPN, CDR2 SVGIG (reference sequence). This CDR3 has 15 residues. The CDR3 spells CAWSVGTGSNQPQHF. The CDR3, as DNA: TGTGCCTGGAGTGTAGGTACGGGGTCAAATCAGCCCCAGCATTTT.

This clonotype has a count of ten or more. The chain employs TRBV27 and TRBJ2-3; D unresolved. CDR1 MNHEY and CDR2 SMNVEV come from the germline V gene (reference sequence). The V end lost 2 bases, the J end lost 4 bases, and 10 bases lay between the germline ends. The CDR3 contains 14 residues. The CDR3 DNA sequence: TGTGCCAGCAGTTTAAATTCTCCCCCAGATACGCAGTATTTT. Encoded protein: CASSLNSPPDTQYF.

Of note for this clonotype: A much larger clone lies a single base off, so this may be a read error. The CDR3 nucleotides read TGTGCCAGCAGAGAAACGGCCGGGATAGGAGGCACAGATACGCAGTATTTT. Amino acid sequence: CASRETAGIGGTDTQYF. The rearrangement links TRBV9 to TRBJ2-3, with a weak D call TRBD2 (5 bases). The CDR3 is 17 amino acids. Germline V gene lookup returns CDR1 SGDLS and CDR2 YYNGEE. The germline V and J ends were trimmed by 5 bases and 1 base, with 20 bases remaining between them.

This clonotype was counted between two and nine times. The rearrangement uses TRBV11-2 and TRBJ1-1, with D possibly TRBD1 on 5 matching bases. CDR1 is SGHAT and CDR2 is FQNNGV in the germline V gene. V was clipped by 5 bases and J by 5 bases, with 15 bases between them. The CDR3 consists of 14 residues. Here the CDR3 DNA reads TGTGCCAGCAGCCCACTTGGGGGGAGGACTGAAGCTTTCTTT. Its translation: CASSPLGGRTEAFF. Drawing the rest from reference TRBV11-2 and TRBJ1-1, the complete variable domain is EAGVAQSPRYKIIEKRQSVAFWCNPISGHATLYWYQQILGQGPKLLIQFQNNGVVDDSQLPKDRFSAERLKGVDSTLKIQPAKLEDSAVYLCASSPLGGRTEAFFGQGTRLTVV.

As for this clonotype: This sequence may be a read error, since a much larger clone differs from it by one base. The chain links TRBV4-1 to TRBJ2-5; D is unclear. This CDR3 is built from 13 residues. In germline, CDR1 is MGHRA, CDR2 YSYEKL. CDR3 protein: CANSQSESETQYF. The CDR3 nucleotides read TGCGCCAACAGCCAATCGGAGTCGGAGACCCAGTACTTC.

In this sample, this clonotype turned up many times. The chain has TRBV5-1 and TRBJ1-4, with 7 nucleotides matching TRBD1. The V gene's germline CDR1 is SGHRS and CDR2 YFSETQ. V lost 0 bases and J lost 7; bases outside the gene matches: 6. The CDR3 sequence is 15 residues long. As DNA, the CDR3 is TGCGCCAGCAGCTTGGGGACAGGTGAAGGTGAAAAACTGTTTTTT. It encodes CASSLGTGEGEKLFF.

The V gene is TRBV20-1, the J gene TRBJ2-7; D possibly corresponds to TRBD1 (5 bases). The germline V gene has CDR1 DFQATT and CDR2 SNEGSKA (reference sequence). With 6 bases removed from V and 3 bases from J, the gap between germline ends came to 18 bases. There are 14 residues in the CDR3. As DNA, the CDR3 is TGCAGTGCCCCCTGGGGCAGCCCAGTCTACGAGCAGTACTTC. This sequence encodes CSAPWGSPVYEQYF.

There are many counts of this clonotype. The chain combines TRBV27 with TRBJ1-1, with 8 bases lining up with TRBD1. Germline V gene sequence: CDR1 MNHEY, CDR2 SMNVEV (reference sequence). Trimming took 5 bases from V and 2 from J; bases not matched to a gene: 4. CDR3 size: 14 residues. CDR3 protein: CASSPGTGNTEAFF. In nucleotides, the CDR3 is TGTGCCAGCAGTCCAGGGACAGGTAACACTGAAGCTTTCTTT.

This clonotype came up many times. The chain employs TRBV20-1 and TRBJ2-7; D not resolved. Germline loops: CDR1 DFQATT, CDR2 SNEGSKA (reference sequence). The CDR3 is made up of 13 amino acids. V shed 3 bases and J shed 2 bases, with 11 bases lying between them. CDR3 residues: CSARVSDTYEQYF. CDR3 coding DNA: TGCAGTGCTAGGGTTTCAGATACCTACGAGCAGTACTTC.

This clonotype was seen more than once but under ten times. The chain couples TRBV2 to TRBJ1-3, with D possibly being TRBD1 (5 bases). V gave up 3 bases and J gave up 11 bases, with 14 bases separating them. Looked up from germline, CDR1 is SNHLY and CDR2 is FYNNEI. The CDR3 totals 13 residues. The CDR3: CASSDNPGTAIYF. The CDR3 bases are TGTGCCAGCAGTGATAACCCCGGGACCGCCATATATTTT.

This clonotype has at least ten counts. CDR3 loop: CSAMTGLNTEAFF. Written as DNA, the CDR3 is TGCAGCGCCATGACAGGGTTGAACACTGAAGCTTTCTTT. The chain carries TRBV29-1 and TRBJ1-1; TRBD1 matches 7 bases. The germline CDR1 and CDR2 sequences are SQVTM and ANQGSEA. V dropped 7 bases and J dropped 0; count of bases not matched to a gene: 5. The CDR3 consists of 13 residues.

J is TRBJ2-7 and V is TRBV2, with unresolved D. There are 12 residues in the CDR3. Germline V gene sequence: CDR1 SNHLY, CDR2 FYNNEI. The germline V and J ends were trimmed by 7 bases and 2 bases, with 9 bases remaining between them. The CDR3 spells CASIQNAYEQYF. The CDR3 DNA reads TGTGCCAGCATTCAGAACGCCTACGAGCAGTACTTC.

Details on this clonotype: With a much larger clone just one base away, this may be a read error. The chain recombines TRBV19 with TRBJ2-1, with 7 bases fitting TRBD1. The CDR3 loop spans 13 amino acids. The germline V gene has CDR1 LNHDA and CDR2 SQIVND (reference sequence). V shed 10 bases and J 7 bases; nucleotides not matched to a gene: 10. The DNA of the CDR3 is TGTGCCAATAGACCCAGGGGGTTTAATGAGCAGTTCTTC. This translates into CANRPRGFNEQFF.

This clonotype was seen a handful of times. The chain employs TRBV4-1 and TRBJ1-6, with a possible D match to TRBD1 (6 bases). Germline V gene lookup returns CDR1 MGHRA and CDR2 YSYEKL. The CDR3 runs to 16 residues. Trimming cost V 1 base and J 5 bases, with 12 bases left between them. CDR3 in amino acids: CASSQGPPGDNSPLHF. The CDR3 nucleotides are TGCGCCAGCAGCCAAGGTCCTCCAGGGGATAATTCACCCCTCCACTTT.

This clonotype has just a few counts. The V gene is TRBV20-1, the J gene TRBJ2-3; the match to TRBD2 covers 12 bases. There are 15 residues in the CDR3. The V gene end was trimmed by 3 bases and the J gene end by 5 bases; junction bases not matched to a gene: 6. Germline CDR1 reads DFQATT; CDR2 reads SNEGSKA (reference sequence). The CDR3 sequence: CSARRLAGEVDTQYF. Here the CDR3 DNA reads TGCAGTGCTAGGAGACTAGCGGGAGAGGTAGATACGCAGTATTTT.

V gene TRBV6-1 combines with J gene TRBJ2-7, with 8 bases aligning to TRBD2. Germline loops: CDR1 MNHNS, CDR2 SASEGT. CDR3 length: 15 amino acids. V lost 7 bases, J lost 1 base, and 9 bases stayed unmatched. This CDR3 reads CASKEGLAASYEQYF. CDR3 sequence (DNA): TGTGCCAGCAAAGAAGGACTAGCCGCTTCCTACGAGCAGTACTTC.

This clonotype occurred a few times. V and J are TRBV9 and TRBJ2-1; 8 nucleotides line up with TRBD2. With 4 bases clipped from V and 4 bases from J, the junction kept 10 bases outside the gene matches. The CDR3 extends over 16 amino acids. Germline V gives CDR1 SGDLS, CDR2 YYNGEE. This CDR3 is CASSPPGGGEYNEQFF. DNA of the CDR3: TGTGCCAGCAGCCCCCCCGGGGGGGGGGAGTACAATGAGCAGTTCTTC.

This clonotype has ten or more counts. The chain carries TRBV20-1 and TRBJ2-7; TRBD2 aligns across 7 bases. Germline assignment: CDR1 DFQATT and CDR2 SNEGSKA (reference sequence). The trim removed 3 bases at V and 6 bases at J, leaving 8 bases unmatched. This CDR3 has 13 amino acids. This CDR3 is CSARSPRGSEQYF. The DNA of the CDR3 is TGCAGTGCTAGGTCCCCGCGGGGGTCCGAGCAGTACTTC.

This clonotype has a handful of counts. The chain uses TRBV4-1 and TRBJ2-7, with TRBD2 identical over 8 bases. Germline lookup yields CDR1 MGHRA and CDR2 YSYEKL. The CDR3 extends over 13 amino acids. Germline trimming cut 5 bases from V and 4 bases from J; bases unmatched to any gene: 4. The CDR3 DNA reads TGCGCCAGCAGCTTAGCGGGGCAGTACGAGCAGTACTTC. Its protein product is CASSLAGQYEQYF.

This CDR3 is CASSLKGFYNEQFF. The CDR3 bases are TGTGCCAGCAGTTTAAAGGGATTCTACAATGAGCAGTTCTTC. The chain links TRBV27 to TRBJ2-1; unclear D gene. The CDR3 is 14 amino acids. The germline V gene encodes CDR1 MNHEY and CDR2 SMNVEV (reference sequence). Trimming stripped 2 bases from V and 3 bases from J, with 8 bases between.

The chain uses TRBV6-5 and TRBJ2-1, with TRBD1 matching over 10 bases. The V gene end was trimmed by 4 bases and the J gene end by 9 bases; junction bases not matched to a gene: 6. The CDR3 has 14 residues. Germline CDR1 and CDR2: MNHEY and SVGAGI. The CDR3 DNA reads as TGTGCCAGCAGTTCCTCCGGGACAGGGGTTGAGCAGTTCTTC. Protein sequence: CASSSSGTGVEQFF.

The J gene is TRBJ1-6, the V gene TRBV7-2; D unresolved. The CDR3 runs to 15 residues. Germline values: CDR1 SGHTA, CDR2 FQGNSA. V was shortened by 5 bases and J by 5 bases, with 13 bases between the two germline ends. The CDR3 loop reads CASSTGLSDNSPLHF. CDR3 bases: TGTGCCAGCAGCACCGGTCTGTCAGATAATTCACCCCTCCACTTT.

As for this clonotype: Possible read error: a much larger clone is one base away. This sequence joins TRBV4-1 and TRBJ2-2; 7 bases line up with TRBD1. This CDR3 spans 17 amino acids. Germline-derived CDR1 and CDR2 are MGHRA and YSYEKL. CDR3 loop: CASSQTDRVLGTGELYF. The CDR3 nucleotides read TGCGCCAGCAGCCAGACTGACAGGGTTCTTGGCACCGGGGAGCTGTATTTT.

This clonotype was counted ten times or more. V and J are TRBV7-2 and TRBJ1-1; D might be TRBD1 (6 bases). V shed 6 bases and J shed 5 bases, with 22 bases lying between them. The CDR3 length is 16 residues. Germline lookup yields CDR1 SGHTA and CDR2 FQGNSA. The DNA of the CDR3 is TGTGCCAGCAGACTAGGGGCCGTCGGGGGCAGAACTGAAGCTTTCTTT. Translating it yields CASRLGAVGGRTEAFF.

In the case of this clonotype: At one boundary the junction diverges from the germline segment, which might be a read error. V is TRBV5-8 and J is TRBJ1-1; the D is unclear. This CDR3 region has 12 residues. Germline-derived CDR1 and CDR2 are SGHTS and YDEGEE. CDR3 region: CASSLAGTKAFF. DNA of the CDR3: TGTGCCAGCAGCTTGGCGGGCACTAAAGCTTTCTTT.